The entry below gives a single T cell receptor beta chain sequence along with its context. What it binds is unknown. At the time of active disease, bone marrow was collected from every patient. Molecular barcoded adaptors covering alpha/delta and beta/gamma chains were used on approximately 400 ng RNA. TCRdb itself ran the reads through MiXCR, one entry per CDR3 protein. Seen here are about 21,000 distinct CDR3 sequences, around 20% observed once, and the top ten hold about 24%. This entry comes from a study of read filtering for tumor transcriptome and immune sequencing. Overall study: Fewer than ten patients were R-ISS I, approximately 15 were R-ISS II, about seven were R-ISS III. IR-seq gave about 3.5 to 10.27 million TCR reads per sample; RNA-seq gave about 75 to 1,300. Study results and limitations: RNA-seq captured clonotypes less deeply and reliably than IR-seq.

The germline V gene has CDR1 SGHRS and CDR2 YFSETQ. This CDR3 is 15 amino acids long. The ends were cut back, 2 bases at V and 3 bases at J, with 14 bases in the middle. This sequence originates from a donor aged 40 or older with multiple myeloma. The chain combines TRBV5-1 with TRBJ2-5; tentatively, D is TRBD1 (7 bases). Input material: a population of CD138-negative cells sorted from bone marrow. CDR3 DNA sequence: TGCGCCAGCAGCTTTGGCGGGACAGCAAAAGAGACCCAGTACTTC. This translates into CASSFGGTAKETQYF.